The sequence of this T cell receptor (beta chain) was determined in a study of vaccination effects on CD4 cells after COVID-19 (dated by TCRdb to between 2021 and 2024). General notes on the study: The ViraFEST assay stimulated PBMC with viral peptide pools and then used TCR sequencing to identify antigen-specific CD4+ T cell clonotypes by expansion. Pre-vaccine samples from two convalescent patients were drawn 16 days and one week before the first dose, 142 and 148 days after COVID-19 diagnosis. Altogether, over 9 COVID-19 convalescent patients and a few SARS-CoV-2-naive healthy vaccine recipients made up the full study. SARS-CoV-2 spike-specific CD4+ TCR repertoires were compared before and after mRNA vaccination in COVID-19 convalescent patients and in infection-naive vaccine recipients. Some 2 million PBMC per well were cultured in IMDM with about 4.5% human AB serum, 8.5 to 10 IU/ml IL-2 and gentamicin, plus 10 ug/ml peptides. Participants received two doses of either the BNT162b2 or the mRNA-1273 mRNA SARS-CoV-2 vaccine. In the study, cultures from other donors were sequenced using the Oncomine TCR Beta short-read assay on an Illumina iSeq 100. The paper as a whole reports these results and caveats: Limitations of the study were the small number of convalescent patients and the absence of early post-infection timepoints. Among convalescent patients, the spike-reactive repertoire after vaccination was made up mainly of new vaccine-induced clones that were largely distinct from the clones induced by infection. At late post-vaccination timepoints, both infection-induced and vaccine-induced clones showed marked clonal contraction, consistent with waning T cell responses.

Comment on this clone: Its antigen remains undetermined. Base-call qualities are not available, and no considerably larger clone is one nucleotide away.

After around eleven days of culture, CD4+ T cells were isolated with the EasySep CD4+ T cell isolation kit. PCR-confirmed SARS-CoV-2 infection had occurred in convalescent patients between March and December 2020, before the Alpha, Beta and Delta variants emerged in the United States. On days 3 and 7, half of the culture medium was replaced with fresh IL-2-containing medium. Unless otherwise noted, each peptide stimulation condition was cultured in triplicate wells. PBMC were separated from whole blood using Ficoll-Paque Plus gradient centrifugation and were then either cryopreserved at -140C or used fresh. The QIAamp micro DNA kit was used to extract genomic DNA from the cultured CD4+ T cells. Library construction relied on the immunoSEQ multiplex PCR assay. DNA from the cultured and isolated CD4+ T cells underwent TCR beta CDR3 sequencing. Per the original workflow: Non-productive TCR sequences were removed and reads were trimmed to the CDR3 region, keeping CDR3s of at least 7 amino acids. Antigen-specific clonotypes were identified with the MANAFEST web app by comparing expansion in peptide wells against reference cultures. For clones to be considered positive, expansion at FDR<0.05 versus reference and all other wells, an odds ratio above 5, and a frequency above 0.1% in two replicate wells were required. A clonotype was defined as cross-reactive if the clonotype was significantly expanded both in SARS-CoV-2 spike wells and in at least one common cold coronavirus spike condition. CDR3 similarity was assessed by Levenshtein distance using the stringdist R package, and unrooted trees were constructed with ape in R 3.6.1. The source is immuneACCESS, and TCRdb retained only in-frame sequences with V and J called. Part of the clones is not carried over; for the studies checked, unresolved V genes explain less than half of this, and the remainder is unexplained. V, J and clone size derive from that table, while D and trimming were established from the DNA sequence. For this sample the table gives tens of thousands of clones, of which 72% were detected only once. The ten most abundant clones make up less than 25% of the sample.

The CDR3 sequence holds 15 residues, the cysteine and phenylalanine included. The entry retains the CDR3 DNA only, 45 bases that are in frame from base 1. Trimming at the junction amounts to 0 bases on V and 1 base on J, and the germline ends lie 10 bases apart. From a lookup of the germline V gene, CDR1 and CDR2 are SGDLS and YYNGEE. Sequences were derived from CD4+ T cells from PBMCs cultured without peptide, sampled before COVID-19 vaccination. This receptor was taken from a human donor who had a prior SARS-CoV-2 infection. The rearrangement joined TRBV9 to TRBJ1-2; too little of a D gene remains to name it. The DNA is as follows: TGTGCCAGCAGCGTAGGGACCGCAAGTAACTATGGCTACACCTTC. The translation is CASSVGTASNYGYTF. The CDR3, completed at both ends by the reference TRBV9 and TRBJ1-2 genes, gives the full variable domain DSGVTQTPKHLITATGQRVTLRCSPRSGDLSVYWYQQSLDQGLQFLIQYYNGEERAKGNILERFSAQQFPDLHSELNLSSLELGDSALYFCASSVGTASNYGYTFGSGTRLTVV.